These T cell receptor beta chains were read from a single sample in a study of T cells in Graves' hyperthyroidism and ophthalmopathy. TCRdb reprocessed the multiplex PCR reads via MiXCR and lists one record per CDR3 protein. The repertoire includes about 130,000 distinct CDR3 sequences, around 20% of them detected once, and more than 60% sits in the top ten. The specimen was blood. All receptors come from a woman aged 50 to 65 with Graves' hyperthyroidism that later progressed to Graves' ophthalmopathy. The CDR3 runs from the conserved cysteine through the conserved F or W. A D gene is named only where the DNA matches it firmly. Size values are once, few and many counts, or a class for expanded clones, and some rows have none.

D	V	length	J	size	DNA	CDR3
-	TRBV28	12	TRBJ1-6	many	TGTGCCAGCAGCCGAAGTAATTCACCCCTCCACTTT	CASSRSNSPLHF
TRBD2	TRBV4-1	14	TRBJ2-1	once	TGCGCCAGCGGAATAGCGGGAGGGCCTGGTGAGCAGTTCTTC	CASGIAGGPGEQFF
-	TRBV19	14	TRBJ1-2	-	TGTGCCAGTAGTCCCAGGGGAAGGGACGGTGGCTACACCTTC	CASSPRGRDGGYTF
TRBD2	TRBV6-2/TRBV6-3	16	TRBJ2-7	-	TGTGTCAGCAGGCCACATTTAGCGGGAATTGCCTACGAGCAGTACTTC	CVSRPHLAGIAYEQYF
TRBD1	TRBV11-2	15	TRBJ2-7	many	TGTGCCAGCAGCCTGTCGACAGGGACGAGTCGCGAGCAGTACTTC	CASSLSTGTSREQYF
-	TRBV12-3/TRBV12-4	13	TRBJ1-1	few	TGTGCCAGCAGTGCACAGGATAACACTGAAGCTTTCTTT	CASSAQDNTEAFF
-	TRBV20-1	13	TRBJ2-7	few	TGCAGTGCTACGGAGGGGGCGCGGTACGAGCAGTACTTC	CSATEGARYEQYF
-	TRBV28	15	TRBJ1-5	many	TGTGCCAGCAGTACAACCCGCGGGGGCAATCAGCCCCAGCATTTT	CASSTTRGGNQPQHF
TRBD1	TRBV20-1	15	TRBJ1-1	many	TGCAGTGCTATTTCGGGACAGGCTGTGAACACTGAAGCTTTCTTT	CSAISGQAVNTEAFF
TRBD1	TRBV3-1	15	TRBJ1-1	-	TGTGCCAGCAGCCAGCCCGGGACAGTGAACACTGAAGCTTTCTTT	CASSQPGTVNTEAFF
-	TRBV5-1	14	TRBJ2-1	few	TGCGCCAGCAGCGGTAAGAGCTCCTACAATGAGCAGTTCTTC	CASSGKSSYNEQFF
-	TRBV7-8	13	TRBJ2-5	-	TGTGCCAGCAGCTCCTGGGTCCAAGAGACCCAGTACTTC	CASSSWVQETQYF
TRBD2	TRBV7-4	17	TRBJ2-7	many	TGTGCCAGCAGCCAATCCAAAGGAGGGCTAGCGGTTTACGAGCAGTACTTC	CASSQSKGGLAVYEQYF
TRBD2	TRBV24-1	15	TRBJ2-1	-	TGTGCCACCAGCCGACTAGCGGGAGGGCGGGGTGAGCAGTTCTTC	CATSRLAGGRGEQFF
TRBD2	TRBV20-1	14	TRBJ2-1	many	TGCAGTGCCGAGCGGGAGAGCTCCTACAATGAGCAGTTCTTC	CSAERESSYNEQFF
-	TRBV11-2	13	TRBJ2-2	-	TGTGCCATCAGAGATTCGAACACCGGGGAGCTGTTTTTT	CAIRDSNTGELFF
-	TRBV28	15	TRBJ2-6	many	TGTGCCAGCAGTTTATGGGGGTCCGGGGCCAACGTCCTGACTTTC	CASSLWGSGANVLTF
-	TRBV5-1	16	TRBJ2-1	-	TGCGCCAGCAGACGGGGGGCGGGGCCGACCGGCGATGAGCAGTTCTTC	CASRRGAGPTGDEQFF